These T cell receptor beta chains were read from a single sample in a study of shared clonotypes between healthy human individuals. TCRdb keeps only in-frame clones here, not all; method: immunoSEQ multiplex PCR. The sample shows approximately 2,000,000 clones, under 95% of them seen only once. Material: naive CD4+ T cells from PBMCs. Source of these receptors: a man aged 18 to 29 in good health. Some clones in this sample may be carry-over from other donors' samples. Both conserved end residues are part of each CDR3. Fields, in order: D gene, V gene, CDR3 protein. The D gene is left open where the match is weak.

>TRBD2|TRBV18
CASSPRPPSGSGQETQYF
>NA|TRBV28
CASRDGTYNEQFF
>NA|TRBV28
CASSLDRTSVGANVLTF
>TRBD2|TRBV19
CASCPLAGAGELFF
>NA|TRBV30
CAWSVSSGEQFF
>TRBD2|TRBV5-1
CASSWPGLAGSTDTQYF
>NA|TRBV18
CASSPPGVAAEETQYF
>NA|TRBV29-1
CSFDGGAADTQYF
>NA|TRBV30
CAWGDYSYEQYF
>NA|TRBV29-1
CSVVLALPYKQYF
>TRBD1|TRBV10-3
CAITRGYGYTF
>TRBD1|TRBV5-6
CASSFDRGPTNEKLFF
>NA|TRBV11-2
CASSLERHAYEQYF
>TRBD1|TRBV6-6
CASSDTGGRETQYF
>TRBD2|TRBV6-1
CASAPSGGRNEQFF
>TRBD1|TRBV9
CASSPLGQGASYEQYF
>NA|TRBV9
CASSVDISSYEQYF
>NA|TRBV29-1
CSATQNYGYTF
>NA|TRBV29-1
CSVRGRLGYYEQYF
>TRBD2|TRBV15
CATSRGGGRAQDTQYF
>TRBD1|TRBV10-1
CATSGTGETNEQFF
>NA|TRBV7-2
CASSSRQYGYTF
>TRBD2|TRBV4-2
CASSPTSGGFTDTQYF
>TRBD2|TRBV18
CASSATSGHNEQFF
>NA|TRBV7-3
CASSFLAGEQFF
>TRBD2|TRBV12-5
CASGLVGGAGRASVNEQFF
>NA|TRBV18
CASSPGNSPWGYTF
>TRBD1|TRBV28
CASRLGQGETQYF
>NA|TRBV7-7
CASTHSVFGGTEAFF
>NA|TRBV29-1
CSVDSVLGYTF
>NA|TRBV28
CASSLQAGPGTQYF
>TRBD1|TRBV30
CAWTQGAPPYEQYF
>NA|TRBV5-1
CASRSDSGGPQETQYF
>NA|TRBV18
CASSPLAGSASYEQYF
>NA|TRBV7-9
CASSHTPAATSYEQYF
>NA|TRBV6-5
CASSYRSLWLSEQYF
>NA|TRBV5-1
CASSLTASQETQYF
>NA|TRBV2
CASSAYEQYF
>TRBD1|TRBV6-6
CASSPGQGNNEQFF
>NA|TRBV28
CASSRTYEQYF
>NA|TRBV23-1
CASSQLGNHSNQPQHF
>NA|TRBV7-2
CASSQGSGRPLGETQYF
>NA|TRBV5-1
CASKVVHSPETQYF
>TRBD1|TRBV11-2
CASSLVAGTGTNEQFF
>TRBD1|TRBV27
CASSLSNRGDIQYF
>NA|TRBV2
CASSERATKQYF
>NA|TRBV28
CASSPADTQYF
>NA|TRBV6-6
CASRDQGKEEEKLFF
>TRBD1|TRBV28
CASSGGQSSGANVLTF
>TRBD2|TRBV4-3
CASSRPTRVAGGVDTQYF
>NA|TRBV4-3
CASSPDVGLGSAEQFF